The present T cell receptor (beta chain) was sequenced within a study of blood T cell repertoires in COVID-19. Study-wide context: PBMCs, B-cell-depleted T cells, or T cells provided the cDNA or gDNA that made up the material.

CDR3 length: 14 residues. After removal of 10 bases from V and 7 bases from J, the junction contained 11 bases not matched to a gene. The germline V gene has CDR1 MDHEN and CDR2 SYDVKM. In the original workflow: Amplifying reference gene primers gave estimates of nucleated cell counts. The assay was immunoSEQ multiplex PCR, and TCRdb's table has in-frame clones only and misses some. The V and J calls and the clone size are those of that table, but D and trimming were determined from the DNA. The sample holds around 13,000 clones, 80% to 95% seen once. The rearrangement uses TRBV28 and TRBJ1-2; 11 nucleotides line up with TRBD1. The sequence was collected from a woman aged 70-85 years with active COVID-19. Source material: peripheral blood. The CDR3: CATMKGQGDLGYTF. The CDR3 DNA is TGTGCCACCATGAAGGGACAGGGGGATCTTGGCTACACCTTC.